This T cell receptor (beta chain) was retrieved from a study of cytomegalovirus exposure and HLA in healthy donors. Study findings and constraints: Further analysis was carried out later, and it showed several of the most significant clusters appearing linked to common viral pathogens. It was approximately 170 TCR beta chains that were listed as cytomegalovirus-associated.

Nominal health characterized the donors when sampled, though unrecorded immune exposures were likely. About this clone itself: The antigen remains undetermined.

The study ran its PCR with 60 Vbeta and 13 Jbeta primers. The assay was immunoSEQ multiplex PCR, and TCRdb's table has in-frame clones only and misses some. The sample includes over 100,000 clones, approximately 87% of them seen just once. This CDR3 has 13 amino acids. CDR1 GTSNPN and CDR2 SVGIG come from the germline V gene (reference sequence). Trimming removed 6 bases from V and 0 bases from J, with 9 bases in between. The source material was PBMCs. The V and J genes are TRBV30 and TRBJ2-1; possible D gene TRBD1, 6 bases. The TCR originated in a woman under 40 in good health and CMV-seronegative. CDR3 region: CACAGDSYNEQFF. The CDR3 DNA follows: TGTGCCTGTGCAGGGGACTCCTACAATGAGCAGTTCTTC.